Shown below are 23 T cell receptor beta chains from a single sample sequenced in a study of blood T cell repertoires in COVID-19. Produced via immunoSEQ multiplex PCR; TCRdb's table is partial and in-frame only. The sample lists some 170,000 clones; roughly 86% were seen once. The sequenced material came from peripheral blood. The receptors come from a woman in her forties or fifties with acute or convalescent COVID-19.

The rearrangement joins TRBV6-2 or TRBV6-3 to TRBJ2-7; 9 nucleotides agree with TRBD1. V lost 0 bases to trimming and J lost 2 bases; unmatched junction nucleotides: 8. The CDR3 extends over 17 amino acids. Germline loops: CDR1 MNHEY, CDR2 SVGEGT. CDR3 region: CASSYSTGTGFAYEQYF. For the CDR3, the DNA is TGTGCCAGCAGTTACTCGACCGGGACAGGGTTCGCCTACGAGCAGTACTTC.

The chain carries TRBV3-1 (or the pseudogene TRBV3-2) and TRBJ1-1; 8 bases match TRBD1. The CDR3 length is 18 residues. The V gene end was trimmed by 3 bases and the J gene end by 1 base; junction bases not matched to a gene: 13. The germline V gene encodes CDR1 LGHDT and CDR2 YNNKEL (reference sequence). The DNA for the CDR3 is TGTGCCAGCAGCCACCTGATCCCAATTGACAGGGGGAACACTGAAGCTTTCTTT. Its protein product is CASSHLIPIDRGNTEAFF.

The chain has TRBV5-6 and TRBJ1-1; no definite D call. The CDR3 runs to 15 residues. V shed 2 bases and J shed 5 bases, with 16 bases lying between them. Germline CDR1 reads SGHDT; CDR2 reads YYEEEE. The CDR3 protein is CASSFSKVGWTEAFF. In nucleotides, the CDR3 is TGTGCCAGCAGCTTTTCTAAGGTCGGGTGGACTGAAGCTTTCTTT.

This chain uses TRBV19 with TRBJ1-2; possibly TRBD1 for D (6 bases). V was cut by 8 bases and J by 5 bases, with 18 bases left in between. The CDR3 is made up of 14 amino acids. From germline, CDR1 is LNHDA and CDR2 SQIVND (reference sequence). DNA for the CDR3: TGTGCCAGTGAACCTCAGGGGTTAGGGTATGGCTACACCTTC. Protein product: CASEPQGLGYGYTF. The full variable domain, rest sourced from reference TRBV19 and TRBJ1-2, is DGGITQSPKYLFRKEGQNVTLSCEQNLNHDAMYWYRQDPGQGLRLIYYSQIVNDFQKGDIAEGYSVSREKKESFPLTVTSAQKNPTAFYLCASEPQGLGYGYTFGSGTRLTVV.

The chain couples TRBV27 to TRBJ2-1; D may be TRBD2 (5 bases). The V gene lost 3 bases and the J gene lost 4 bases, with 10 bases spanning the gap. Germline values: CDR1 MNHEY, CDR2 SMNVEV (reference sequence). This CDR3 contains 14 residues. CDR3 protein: CASSFPGVYNEQFF. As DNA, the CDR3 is TGTGCCAGCAGTTTCCCCGGGGTTTACAATGAGCAGTTCTTC.

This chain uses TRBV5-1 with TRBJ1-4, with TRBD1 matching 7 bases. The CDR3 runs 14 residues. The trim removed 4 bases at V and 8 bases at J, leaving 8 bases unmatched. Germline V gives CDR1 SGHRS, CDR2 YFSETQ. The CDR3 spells CASSVTGFDEKLFF. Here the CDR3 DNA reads TGCGCCAGCAGCGTGACAGGGTTTGACGAAAAACTGTTTTTT.

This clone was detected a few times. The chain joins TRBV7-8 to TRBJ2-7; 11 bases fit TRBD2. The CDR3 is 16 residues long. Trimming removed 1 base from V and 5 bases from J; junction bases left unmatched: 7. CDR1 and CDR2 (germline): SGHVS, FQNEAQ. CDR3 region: CASSLVIAGGPHEQYF. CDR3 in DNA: TGTGCCAGCAGCTTAGTTATAGCGGGAGGGCCCCACGAGCAGTACTTC. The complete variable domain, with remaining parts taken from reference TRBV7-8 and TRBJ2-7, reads GAGVSQSPRYKVAKRGQDVALRCDPISGHVSLFWYQQALGQGPEFLTYFQNEAQLDKSGLPSDRFFAERPEGSVSTLKIQRTQQEDSAVYLCASSLVIAGGPHEQYFGPGTRLTVT.

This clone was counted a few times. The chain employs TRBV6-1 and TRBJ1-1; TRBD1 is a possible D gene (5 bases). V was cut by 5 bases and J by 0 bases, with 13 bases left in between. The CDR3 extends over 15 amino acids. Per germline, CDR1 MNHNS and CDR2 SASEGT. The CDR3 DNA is TGTGCCAGCAGTTCCCAGACAGCTATGAACACTGAAGCTTTCTTT. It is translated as CASSSQTAMNTEAFF.

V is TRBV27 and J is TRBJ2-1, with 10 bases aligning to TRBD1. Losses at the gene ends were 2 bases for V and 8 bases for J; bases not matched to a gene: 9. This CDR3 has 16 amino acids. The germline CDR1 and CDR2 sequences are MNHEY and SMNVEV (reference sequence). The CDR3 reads CASSLIMDRGYDEQFF. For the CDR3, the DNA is TGTGCCAGCAGTTTAATAATGGACAGGGGGTATGATGAGCAGTTCTTC.

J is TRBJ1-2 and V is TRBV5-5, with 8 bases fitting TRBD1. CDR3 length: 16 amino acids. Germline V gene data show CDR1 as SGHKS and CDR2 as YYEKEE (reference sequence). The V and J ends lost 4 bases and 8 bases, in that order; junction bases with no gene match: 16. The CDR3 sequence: CASSDLQDRAGNGYTF. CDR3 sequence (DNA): TGTGCCAGCAGCGACCTTCAGGACAGGGCGGGTAACGGCTACACCTTC.

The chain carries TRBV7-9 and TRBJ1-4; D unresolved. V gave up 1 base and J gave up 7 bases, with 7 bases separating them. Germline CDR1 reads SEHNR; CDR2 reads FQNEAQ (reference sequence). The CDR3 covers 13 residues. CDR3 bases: TGTGCCAGCAGCTTAGATGGGCTTGAAAAACTGTTTTTT. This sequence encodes CASSLDGLEKLFF.

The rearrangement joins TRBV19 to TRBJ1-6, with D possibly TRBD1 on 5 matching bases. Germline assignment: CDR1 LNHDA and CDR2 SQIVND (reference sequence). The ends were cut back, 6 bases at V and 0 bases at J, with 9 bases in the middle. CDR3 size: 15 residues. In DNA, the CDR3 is TGTGCCAGTAGCACAGGAATCTCCTATAATTCACCCCTCCACTTT. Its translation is CASSTGISYNSPLHF.

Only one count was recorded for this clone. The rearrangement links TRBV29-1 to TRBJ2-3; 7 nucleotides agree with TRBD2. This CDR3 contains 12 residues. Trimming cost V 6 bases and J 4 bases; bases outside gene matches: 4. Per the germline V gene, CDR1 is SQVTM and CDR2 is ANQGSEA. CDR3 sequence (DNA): TGCAGCGTCGTGGGGGGGTCAGATACGCAGTATTTT. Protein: CSVVGGSDTQYF.

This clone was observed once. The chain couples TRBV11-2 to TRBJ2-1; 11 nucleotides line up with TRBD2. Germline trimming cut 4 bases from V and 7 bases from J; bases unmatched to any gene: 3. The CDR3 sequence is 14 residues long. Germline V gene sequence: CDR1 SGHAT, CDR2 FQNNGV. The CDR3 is CASSSLAGVNEQFF. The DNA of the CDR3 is TGTGCCAGCAGCTCACTAGCGGGGGTGAATGAGCAGTTCTTC.

CDR3 nucleotide sequence: TGTGCCAGCAGCTTCGACAGGTTTTATTCACCCCTCCACTTT. Its protein product is CASSFDRFYSPLHF. The V call is TRBV5-4, the J call TRBJ1-6; TRBD1 is a possible D gene (6 bases). Trimming stripped 2 bases from V and 8 bases from J, with 11 bases between. Germline V gene data show CDR1 as SGHNT and CDR2 as YYREEE (reference sequence). The CDR3 contains 14 residues.

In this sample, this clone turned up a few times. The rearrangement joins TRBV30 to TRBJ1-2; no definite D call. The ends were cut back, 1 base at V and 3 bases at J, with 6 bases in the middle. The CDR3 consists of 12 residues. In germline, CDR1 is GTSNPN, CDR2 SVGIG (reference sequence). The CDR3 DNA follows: TGTGCCTGGAGTGAAGCATACTATGGCTACACCTTC. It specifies CAWSEAYYGYTF.

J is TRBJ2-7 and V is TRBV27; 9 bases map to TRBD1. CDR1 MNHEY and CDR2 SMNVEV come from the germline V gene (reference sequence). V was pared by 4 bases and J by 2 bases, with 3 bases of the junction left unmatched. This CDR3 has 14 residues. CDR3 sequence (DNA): TGTGCCAGCAGTTGGGGACAGGGTACCTACGAGCAGTACTTC. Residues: CASSWGQGTYEQYF.

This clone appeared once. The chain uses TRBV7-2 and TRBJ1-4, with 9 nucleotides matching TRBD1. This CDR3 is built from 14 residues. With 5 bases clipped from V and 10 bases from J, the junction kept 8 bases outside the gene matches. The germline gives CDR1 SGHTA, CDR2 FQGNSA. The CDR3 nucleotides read TGTGCCAGCAGCCAAAGGACAGGGGCGGGAAAACTGTTTTTT. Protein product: CASSQRTGAGKLFF.

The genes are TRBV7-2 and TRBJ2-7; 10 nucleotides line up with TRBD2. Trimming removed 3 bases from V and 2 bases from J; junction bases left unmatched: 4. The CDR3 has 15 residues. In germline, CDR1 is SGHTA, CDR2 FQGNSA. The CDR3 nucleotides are TGTGCCAGCAGCTTTCTAGCGGGGGAGACCTACGAGCAGTACTTC. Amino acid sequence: CASSFLAGETYEQYF.

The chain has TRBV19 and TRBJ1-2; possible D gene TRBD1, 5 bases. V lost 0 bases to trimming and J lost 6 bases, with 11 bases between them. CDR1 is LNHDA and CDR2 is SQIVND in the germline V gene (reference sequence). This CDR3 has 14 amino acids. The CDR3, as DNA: TGTGCCAGTAGTATAGATCGGCAGGGCGATGGCTACACCTTC. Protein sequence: CASSIDRQGDGYTF.

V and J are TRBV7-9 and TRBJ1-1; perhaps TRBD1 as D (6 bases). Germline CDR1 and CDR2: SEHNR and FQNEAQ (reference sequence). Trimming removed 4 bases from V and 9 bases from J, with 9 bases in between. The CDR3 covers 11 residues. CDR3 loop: CASSSRDKAFF. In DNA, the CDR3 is TGTGCCAGCAGCTCCCGGGACAAAGCTTTCTTT.

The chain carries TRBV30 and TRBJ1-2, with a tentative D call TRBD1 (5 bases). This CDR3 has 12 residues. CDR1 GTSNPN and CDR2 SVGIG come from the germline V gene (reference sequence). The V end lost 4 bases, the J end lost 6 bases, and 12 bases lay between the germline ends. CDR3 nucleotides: TGTGCCTGGACCGGGGGGGGACATGGCTACACCTTC. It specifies CAWTGGGHGYTF. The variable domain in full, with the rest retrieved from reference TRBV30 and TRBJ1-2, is SQTIHQWPATLVQPVGSPLSLECTVEGTSNPNLYWYRQAAGRGLQLLFYSVGIGQISSEVPQNLSASRPQDRQFILSSKKLLLSDSGFYLCAWTGGGHGYTFGSGTRLTVV.

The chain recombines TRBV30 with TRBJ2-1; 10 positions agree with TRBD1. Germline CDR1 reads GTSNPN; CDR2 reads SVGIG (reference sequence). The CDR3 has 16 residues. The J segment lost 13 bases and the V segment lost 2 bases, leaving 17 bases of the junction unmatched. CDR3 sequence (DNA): TGTGCCTGGAGTAGACCGGGACAGGGGTCGCTCGAAGGTCAGTTCTTC. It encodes CAWSRPGQGSLEGQFF. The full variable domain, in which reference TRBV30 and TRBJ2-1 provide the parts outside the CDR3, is SQTIHQWPATLVQPVGSPLSLECTVEGTSNPNLYWYRQAAGRGLQLLFYSVGIGQISSEVPQNLSASRPQDRQFILSSKKLLLSDSGFYLCAWSRPGQGSLEGQFFGPGTRLTVL.